The clone carrying this T cell receptor beta chain showed up just a few times. The antigen is not known. This sample is drawn from a study of T-cell reconstitution after alpha-beta-depleted transplantation in children. Study results and caveats: Expanded clones from the graft, numbering several hundred, reportedly supplied alpha-beta T cells about two months after transplant. TCRbeta diversity was high at day 60 in some patients (a result of surviving recipient T cells and thymic progenitors).

This sample's TCRbeta library carried unique molecular identifier barcodes. TCRdb re-called the PCR reads through MiXCR, storing one row per CDR3 protein. The repertoire consists of about 980,000 distinct CDR3 sequences, with roughly 29% occurring once and the leading ten covering roughly 31%. The material was PBMCs, mostly from graft donor cells, obtained 360 days after TCRalphabeta/CD19-depleted stem cell transplant. This TCR derives from a boy younger than two who had a stem cell transplant for SCID, so the T cells may come from the graft donor.

CDR3 sequence (DNA): TGTGCCAGCAGCTTAAAGGCTAGCGGGGGATCCTCCTACAATGAGCAGTTCTTC. Protein product: CASSLKASGGSSYNEQFF. The chain couples TRBV7-3 to TRBJ2-1; 10 bases align to TRBD2. The V gene's germline CDR1 is SGHTA and CDR2 FQGTGA. V lost 1 base, J lost 0 bases, and 6 bases stayed unmatched. There are 18 residues in the CDR3.